This T cell receptor beta chain is drawn from a study of T cell changes during pregnancy in multiple sclerosis. CDR1 and CDR2 from the germline V gene are MDHEN and SYDVKM. The V segment lost 3 bases and the J segment 0 bases; nucleotides outside the gene matches: 1. The CDR3 loop spans 15 amino acids. Measured with immunoSEQ multiplex PCR; TCRdb has only the in-frame clones, and not every one. Among 40,000 to 50,000 clones, approximately 94% were seen once, and the ten largest hold more than 0.25%. V usage is TRBV28 and J usage is TRBJ2-2; the match to TRBD2 covers 7 bases. The receptor comes from a female donor with multiple sclerosis, enrolled in a pregnancy study. Specimen: CD4+ T cells from peripheral blood mononuclear cells, collected in the third trimester of pregnancy. The CDR3 protein is CASSFGGTNTGELFF. The CDR3 DNA is TGTGCCAGCAGTTTCGGGGGGACGAACACCGGGGAGCTGTTTTTT.